One and the same sample provided the 17 T cell receptor beta chains below, sequenced in a study of blood T cells in healthy people across ages. Sample-barcoded 5' priming and a J-beta primer mix drove a second PCR of roughly 7 to 11 cycles. TCRdb reanalysed the 5' RACE reads using MiXCR and keeps one entry per CDR3 protein. The repertoire consists of about 1.6 million distinct CDR3 sequences, with roughly a third occurring once and the leading ten covering 11%. Source material: blood. The receptors come from a woman aged 30 to 39 in good health.

CDR3 in DNA: TGTGCCAGCAGTCCTAATCCGGGACCGCCCTACGAGCAGTACTTC. This encodes CASSPNPGPPYEQYF. The chain couples TRBV6-2 or TRBV6-3 to TRBJ2-7; D possibly uses TRBD1 or TRBD2 (5 bases each). Trimming shortened V by 5 bases and J by 2 bases, and 16 bases separated the two germline ends. This CDR3 is 15 amino acids long. Germline V gene sequence: CDR1 MNHEY, CDR2 SVGEGT.

The chain combines TRBV28 with TRBJ2-5; no definite D call. The V end was cut by 5 bases, the J end by 3 bases, with 19 bases between. Germline V gene sequence: CDR1 MDHEN, CDR2 SYDVKM. This CDR3 is 16 amino acids long. The CDR3 loop reads CASSIGPDAGEETQYF. CDR3 DNA: TGTGCCAGCAGTATTGGCCCGGACGCTGGGGAAGAGACCCAGTACTTC.

The chain links TRBV5-1 to TRBJ2-1, with unresolved D. V was cut by 0 bases and J by 4 bases, with 11 bases left in between. The CDR3 is 15 amino acids. CDR1 and CDR2 from the germline V gene are SGHRS and YFSETQ. CDR3 in amino acids: CASSLASARYNEQFF. The CDR3, as DNA: TGCGCCAGCAGCTTGGCGTCAGCCAGGTACAATGAGCAGTTCTTC.

This clonotype was counted ten times or more. This chain joins TRBV12-3 or TRBV12-4 and TRBJ2-1, with TRBD2 matching 15 bases. V lost 8 bases to trimming and J lost 6 bases; unmatched junction nucleotides: 8. The CDR3 runs 16 residues. The CDR3 coding sequence is TGTGCCAGCGGCCCCCGGACTAGCGGGGGGGTCAATGAGCAGTTCTTC. It translates to CASGPRTSGGVNEQFF.

The chain couples TRBV21-1 to TRBJ2-7; the table assigns TRBD2, which was not confirmed against the DNA. TRBV21-1 is noted as a pseudogene. The CDR3 spans 14 residues. The CDR3 DNA follows: TGTGCCAGCAGCAAATGGTTTCAGGGCCACGAGCAGTACTTC. Its protein product is CASSKWFQGHEQYF.

This clonotype was seen more than once but under ten times. With a much larger clone just one base away, this may be a read error. V is TRBV4-1 and J is TRBJ2-5; D not resolved. Gene TRBJ2-7 matches the end of the DNA better, so the J call may be wrong. Germline V gene lookup returns CDR1 MGHRA and CDR2 YSYEKL. This CDR3 comprises 13 residues. The chain's CDR3 is CASSHDTYHEQYF. CDR3 DNA: TGCGCCAGCAGCCATGACACCTACCACGAGCAGTACTTC.

This clonotype was picked up a small number of times. The V gene is TRBV29-1, the J gene TRBJ2-1, with 12 nucleotides matching TRBD2. CDR1 SQVTM and CDR2 ANQGSEA come from the germline V gene. The CDR3 loop spans 16 amino acids. Unmatched junction bases numbered 7, after V lost 0 bases and J lost 7 bases. CDR3 nucleotide sequence: TGCAGCGTTGAAGATCCTTCTAGCGGGGGGGGGAATGAGCAGTTCTTC. Translation gives CSVEDPSSGGGNEQFF.

This clonotype turned up a few times. This chain uses TRBV21-1 with TRBJ2-1; the table assigns TRBD2, which was not confirmed against the DNA. TRBV21-1 is a known pseudogene. This CDR3 has 16 amino acids. The CDR3 DNA sequence: TGTGCCAGCAGCCCAGGGGGGACTAGGGATTACAATGAGCAGTTCTTC. The encoded protein is CASSPGGTRDYNEQFF.

The J gene is TRBJ2-5, the V gene TRBV13; unclear D gene. The V and J ends lost 2 bases and 0 bases respectively, with 10 bases between them. This CDR3 contains 15 residues. Germline CDR1 PRHDT, CDR2 FYEKMQ (reference sequence). DNA for the CDR3: TGTGCCAGCAGCTTAAAGGGCGGAGACCAAGAGACCCAGTACTTC. Protein product: CASSLKGGDQETQYF.

The J gene is TRBJ1-2, the V gene TRBV7-9; a possible D gene is TRBD1 (5 bases). This CDR3 is 15 amino acids long. Germline V gene data show CDR1 as SEHNR and CDR2 as FQNEAQ (reference sequence). Trimming stripped 1 base from V and 6 bases from J, with 15 bases between. The CDR3 loop is CASSLGTSRPNGYTF. CDR3 nucleotide sequence: TGTGCCAGCAGCTTAGGGACATCTCGCCCGAATGGCTACACCTTC.

J is TRBJ2-1 and V is TRBV27, with 9 bases aligning to TRBD2. V lost 4 bases, J lost 10 bases, and 11 bases stayed unmatched. Germline values: CDR1 MNHEY, CDR2 SMNVEV (reference sequence). The CDR3 is made up of 15 amino acids. CDR3 sequence: CASSWGSGGGREQFF. Written as DNA, the CDR3 is TGTGCCAGCAGTTGGGGTAGCGGGGGAGGTCGCGAGCAGTTCTTC.

This clonotype was picked up a small number of times. J is TRBJ2-7 and V is TRBV27; D remains ambiguous. The germline CDR1 and CDR2 sequences are MNHEY and SMNVEV (reference sequence). Deletions cut 6 bases from V and 2 bases from J, with 14 bases between. CDR3 length equals 14 residues. The CDR3 protein is CASRLSLGTYEQYF. As DNA, the CDR3 is TGTGCCAGCAGGTTGAGTCTGGGCACCTACGAGCAGTACTTC.

With regard to this clonotype: This may be a read error, as it is one base from a much larger clone. The CDR3 nucleotides are TGCGCCAGCAGCTCAACCGTGGGGGCGGGGGCCACCTACAATGAGCAGTTCTTC. Protein sequence: CASSSTVGAGATYNEQFF. The chain recombines TRBV5-1 with TRBJ2-1, with a tentative D call TRBD2 (7 bases). V lost 3 bases, J lost 2 bases, and 21 bases lay in between. CDR1 and CDR2 (germline): SGHRS, YFSETQ. The CDR3 spans 18 residues.

The J gene is TRBJ2-1, the V gene TRBV20-1; TRBD2 aligns across 9 bases. V trimming: 4 bases; J trimming: 6 bases; junction bases outside the gene matches: 4. The CDR3 length is 13 residues. The germline gives CDR1 DFQATT, CDR2 SNEGSKA (reference sequence). The CDR3 coding sequence is TGCAGTGCTACCGGGACTAGCACCAATGAGCAGTTCTTC. The encoded protein is CSATGTSTNEQFF.

The rearrangement links TRBV5-1 to TRBJ1-2; D not resolved. Germline CDR1 is SGHRS and CDR2 is YFSETQ. CDR3 length: 14 amino acids. V lost 6 bases and J lost 1, with 13 bases in between. CDR3 coding DNA: TGCGCCAGCACCCAGGCGCAACTTAACTATGGCTACACCTTC. Translating gives CASTQAQLNYGYTF.

This clonotype was counted between two and nine times. V is TRBV20-1 and J is TRBJ2-3; the D gene is possibly TRBD1 (5 bases). This CDR3 has 11 residues. From germline, CDR1 is DFQATT and CDR2 SNEGSKA (reference sequence). Trimming left V 6 bases short and J 5 bases short, with 9 bases between. The CDR3 region is CSALRVDTQYF. The CDR3, as DNA: TGCAGTGCCCTCAGGGTAGATACGCAGTATTTT.

This clonotype was seen only once. Its ends do not fully match the called genes, so a read error is possible. The V gene is TRBV20-1, the J gene TRBJ2-7, with 8 bases matching TRBD1. The CDR3 length is 12 residues. The V gene's germline CDR1 is DFQATT and CDR2 SNEGSKA (reference sequence). This chain's CDR3 is CSAKGQGYERYF. The CDR3 DNA is TGCAGTGCGAAAGGACAGGGCTACGAGCGGTACTTC.